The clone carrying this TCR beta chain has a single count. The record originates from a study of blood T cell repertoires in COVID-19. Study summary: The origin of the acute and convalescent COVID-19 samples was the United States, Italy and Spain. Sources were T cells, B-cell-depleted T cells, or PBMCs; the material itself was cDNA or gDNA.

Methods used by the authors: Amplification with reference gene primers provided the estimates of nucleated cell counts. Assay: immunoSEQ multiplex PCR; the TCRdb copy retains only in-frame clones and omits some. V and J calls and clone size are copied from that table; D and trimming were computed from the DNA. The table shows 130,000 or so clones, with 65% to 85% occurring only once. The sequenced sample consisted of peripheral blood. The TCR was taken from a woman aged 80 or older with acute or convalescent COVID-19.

The CDR3 protein is CASSLELGWDTEAFF. The CDR3 DNA follows: TGCGCCAGCAGCCTGGAGTTGGGCTGGGACACTGAAGCTTTCTTT. J is TRBJ1-1 and V is TRBV5-1; D gene unclear. Trimming removed 4 bases at V and 3 bases at J, with 16 bases between. This CDR3 contains 15 residues. The V gene's germline CDR1 is SGHRS and CDR2 YFSETQ.